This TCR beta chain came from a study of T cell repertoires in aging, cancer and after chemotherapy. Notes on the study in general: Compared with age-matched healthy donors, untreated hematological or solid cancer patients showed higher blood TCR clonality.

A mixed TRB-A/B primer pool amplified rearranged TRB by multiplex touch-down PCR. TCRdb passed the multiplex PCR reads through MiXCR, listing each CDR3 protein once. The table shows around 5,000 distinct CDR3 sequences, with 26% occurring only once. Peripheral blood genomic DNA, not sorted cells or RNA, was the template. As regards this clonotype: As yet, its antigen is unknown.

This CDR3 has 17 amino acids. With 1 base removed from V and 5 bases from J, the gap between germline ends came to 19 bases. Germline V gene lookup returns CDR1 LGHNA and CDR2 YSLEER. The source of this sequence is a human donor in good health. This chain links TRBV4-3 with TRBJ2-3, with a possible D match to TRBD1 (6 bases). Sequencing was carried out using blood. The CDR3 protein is CASSQGDTFPEGDTQYF. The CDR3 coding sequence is TGCGCCAGCAGCCAAGGGGACACCTTCCCAGAGGGAGATACGCAGTATTTT.